This paragraph reports one TCR beta chain. This entry belongs to a study of T cell clonotyping in hematopoietic cell transplantation. The CDR3 is 15 residues long. Germline values: CDR1 MDHEN, CDR2 SYDVKM. Trimming at V came to 6 bases and at J to 0 bases, leaving 3 bases not matched to a gene. The time point is: recipient sample about 28 days before transplant, after cytoreduction. Here immunoSEQ multiplex PCR was the method, and the copy in TCRdb shows in-frame clones only, minus some. There are fewer than 8,000 clones in the sample; 95% to 98% occur only once, and roughly a sixth lies in the top ten.

V gene TRBV28 combines with J gene TRBJ1-5, with TRBD1 identical over 9 bases. This clonotype originated in a man aged 65-85 years with acute myeloid leukemia. Some clones in this sample may be carry-over from other donors' samples. Sequencing was performed on peripheral blood mononuclear cells, taken before stem cell transplant. CDR3 residues: CASRGQGLSNQPQHF. CDR3 bases: TGTGCCAGCAGGGGACAGGGCCTTAGCAATCAGCCCCAGCATTTT.